One and the same sample provided the 16 T cell receptor beta chains below, sequenced in a study of T cell clones after liver transplantation. Profiled with immunoSEQ multiplex PCR; TCRdb holds only in-frame clones, not every one. The profile shows 85,000 to 130,000 clones, roughly 80% of them singletons. The sequencing used CD4+ T cells from blood, collected before liver transplant. The receptors were sampled from a human donor who received a liver transplant.

V usage is TRBV7-8 and J usage is TRBJ2-2, with no clear D. The germline V and J ends were trimmed by 5 bases and 4 bases, with 11 bases remaining between them. Germline V gives CDR1 SGHVS, CDR2 FQNEAQ. The CDR3 covers 14 residues. The CDR3 coding sequence is TGTGCCAGCAGCATGGACCAGATCACCGGGGAGCTGTTTTTT. Translating gives CASSMDQITGELFF.

Only one count was recorded for this clone. DNA for the CDR3: TGTGCCATCAGTCCCGGACTAGCGGGAGGACTAGCCAAAAACATTCAGTACTTC. Protein sequence: CAISPGLAGGLAKNIQYF. The rearrangement links TRBV10-3 to TRBJ2-4; 14 bases are a match to TRBD2. CDR1 and CDR2 from the germline V gene are ENHRY and SYGVKD. Germline trimming cut 5 bases from V and 0 bases from J; bases unmatched to any gene: 6. CDR3 length: 18 residues.

The gene calls are TRBV7-9 and TRBJ1-2; TRBD1 aligns across 10 bases. Germline loops: CDR1 SEHNR, CDR2 FQNEAQ (reference sequence). This CDR3 has 13 residues. The J segment lost 8 bases and the V segment lost 3 bases, leaving 3 bases of the junction unmatched. The CDR3 spells CASSFGTGVGYTF. In DNA, the CDR3 is TGTGCCAGCAGCTTCGGGACAGGGGTAGGCTACACCTTC.

CDR3 DNA: TGTGCCAGCAGCACGACAGGGGCTCCGACAGATACGCAGTATTTT. Translating it yields CASSTTGAPTDTQYF. This chain uses TRBV6-1 with TRBJ2-3; TRBD1 matches 8 bases. Looked up from germline, CDR1 is MNHNS and CDR2 is SASEGT. The junction had 8 bases not matched to a gene; V was cut back by 6 bases and J by 3 bases. This CDR3 comprises 15 residues.

The gene calls are TRBV2 and TRBJ2-6, with D possibly called TRBD1 or TRBD2 (5 bases each). The CDR3 length is 18 residues. V dropped 0 bases and J dropped 0 bases, with 12 bases sitting between them. Germline CDR1 and CDR2: SNHLY and FYNNEI. Here the CDR3 reads CASSEASGRGSGANVLTF. As DNA, the CDR3 is TGTGCCAGCAGTGAAGCGTCGGGGCGAGGCTCTGGGGCCAACGTCCTGACTTTC.

This clone has a single count. The chain carries TRBV28 and TRBJ2-7; D is possibly TRBD2 (5 bases). Trimming took 6 bases from V and 1 from J, leaving 10 bases between them. From germline, CDR1 is MDHEN and CDR2 SYDVKM. The length of the CDR3 is 13 residues. The CDR3 bases are TGTGCCAGCAGAGGCAGCGGTTCCTACGAGCAGTACTTC. Protein sequence: CASRGSGSYEQYF.

The J gene is TRBJ1-2, the V gene TRBV2, with 10 bases identical to TRBD1. J gave up 6 bases and V 5 bases, and 9 bases lay outside the gene matches. The CDR3 totals 15 residues. The V gene's germline CDR1 is SNHLY and CDR2 FYNNEI. The CDR3: CASSPPDRGGDGYTF. In DNA, the CDR3 is TGTGCCAGCAGTCCCCCGGACAGGGGGGGAGATGGCTACACCTTC.

The chain is built from TRBV7-8 and TRBJ2-3; D unclear. The CDR3 is 13 amino acids. V was shortened by 5 bases and J by 2 bases, with 8 bases between the two germline ends. Germline lookup yields CDR1 SGHVS and CDR2 FQNEAQ. CDR3 amino acids: CASSALPTDTQYF. DNA for the CDR3: TGTGCCAGCAGCGCCCTACCCACAGATACGCAGTATTTT.

This chain joins TRBV5-8 and TRBJ1-3, with D tentatively TRBD1 (6 bases). The CDR3 contains 14 residues. Trimming stripped 3 bases from V and 0 bases from J, with 7 bases between. Looked up from germline, CDR1 is SGHTS and CDR2 is YDEGEE. CDR3 nucleotide sequence: TGTGCCAGCAGCTCGGGACACTCTGGAAACACCATATATTTT. Amino acid sequence: CASSSGHSGNTIYF.

The rearrangement uses TRBV5-4 and TRBJ2-1, with a possible D match to TRBD2 (6 bases). The V and J ends lost 5 bases and 0 bases respectively, with 9 bases between them. CDR3 size: 14 residues. CDR1 and CDR2 (germline): SGHNT, YYREEE (reference sequence). CDR3 sequence (DNA): TGTGCCAGCAGGGGGGGAAACTCCTACAATGAGCAGTTCTTC. Its translation is CASRGGNSYNEQFF.

The chain links TRBV7-6 to TRBJ1-5; D is uncertain. Trimming removed 4 bases from V and 2 bases from J, with 6 bases in between. The CDR3 runs 13 residues. Germline loops: CDR1 SGHVS, CDR2 FNYEAQ. CDR3 DNA: TGTGCCAGCAGCTCTCAGGGCAATCAGCCCCAGCATTTT. This sequence encodes CASSSQGNQPQHF.

Note on this clone: The sample holds other DNA sequences that translate to the same CDR3. The CDR3 here is CASSSTLSLAYEQYF. The CDR3 region has the DNA TGTGCCAGCAGCTCCACCCTCAGCCTAGCCTACGAGCAGTACTTC. The rearrangement links TRBV6-5 to TRBJ2-7; D is unclear. V lost 6 bases and J 2 bases, leaving 17 bases between the germline ends. The CDR3 runs 15 residues. The germline gives CDR1 MNHEY, CDR2 SVGAGI.

The CDR3 region has the DNA TGTGCCAGCATCCAGGGACAGGGACGCTATGGCTACACCTTC. Protein: CASIQGQGRYGYTF. The rearrangement links TRBV6-5 to TRBJ1-2; 9 nucleotides match TRBD1. CDR3 length: 14 residues. The V gene end was trimmed by 7 bases and the J gene end by 4 bases; junction bases not matched to a gene: 7. Germline V gene data show CDR1 as MNHEY and CDR2 as SVGAGI.

The rearrangement uses TRBV18 and TRBJ1-3, with a tentative D call TRBD1 (6 bases). This CDR3 has 16 residues. V lost 5 bases, J lost 0 bases, and 14 bases lay in between. Germline V gene sequence: CDR1 KGHSH, CDR2 LQKENI. The CDR3 DNA sequence: TGTGCCAGCTCAACAGGACAGCCGAGCTCTGGAAACACCATATATTTT. As protein: CASSTGQPSSGNTIYF.

This clone has a handful of counts. The chain uses TRBV6-5 and TRBJ1-5; the match to TRBD1 covers 7 bases. The CDR3 sequence is 12 residues long. The V gene's germline CDR1 is MNHEY and CDR2 SVGAGI. The ends lost 10 bases at V and 5 bases at J; junction bases unmatched: 5. The CDR3 spells CATRQGDQPQHF. CDR3 DNA: TGTGCCACCAGACAGGGCGATCAGCCCCAGCATTTT.

This chain links TRBV4-1 with TRBJ1-5; no definite D call. V dropped 2 bases and J dropped 5 bases, with 13 bases sitting between them. Germline CDR1 is MGHRA and CDR2 is YSYEKL. The CDR3 covers 15 residues. The CDR3 DNA sequence: TGCGCCAGCAGCCAACAGGTAAGCCAGGATCAGCCCCAGCATTTT. This translates into CASSQQVSQDQPQHF.